One and the same sample provided the 14 T cell receptor beta chains below, sequenced in a study of T cell repertoires in cytomegalovirus infection. These receptors' antigens are unknown. A single record per CDR3 protein comes from TCRdb applying MiXCR to the reads. The data hold 300,000 to 400,000 distinct CDR3 sequences, with roughly 28% observed a single time. This specimen was cultured PBMCs, taken from culture after CMV antigen stimulation. These receptors were taken from a human donor in good health (CMV status not recorded). Some clones in this sample may be carry-over from other donors' samples.

This sequence joins TRBV20-1 and TRBJ2-7, with TRBD1 identical over 7 bases. CDR1 DFQATT and CDR2 SNEGSKA come from the germline V gene (reference sequence). The J segment lost 1 base and the V segment lost 6 bases, leaving 9 bases of the junction unmatched. The CDR3 runs 14 residues. CDR3 DNA sequence: TGCAGTGCCGCACGACAGGGATATTCCTACGAGCAGTACTTC. Translating it yields CSAARQGYSYEQYF.

This chain links TRBV24-1 with TRBJ2-2; 8 bases map to TRBD1. In germline, CDR1 is KGHDR, CDR2 SFDVKD. The trim removed 0 bases at V and 3 bases at J, leaving 2 bases unmatched. The CDR3 length is 16 residues. DNA of the CDR3: TGTGCCACCAGTGATTTGGGACAGGGACACACCGGGGAGCTGTTTTTT. Translating it yields CATSDLGQGHTGELFF.

The chain carries TRBV15 and TRBJ2-3; D perhaps matches TRBD2 (5 bases). CDR1 is LNHNV and CDR2 is YYDKDF in the germline V gene (reference sequence). The germline V and J ends were trimmed by 5 bases and 0 bases, with 15 bases remaining between them. This CDR3 contains 16 residues. This CDR3 reads CATSGSPSGSTDTQYF. For the CDR3, the DNA is TGTGCCACCAGCGGGAGCCCTAGTGGTAGCACAGATACGCAGTATTTT. Complete variable domain (other parts from reference TRBV15 and TRBJ2-3): DAMVIQNPRYQVTQFGKPVTLSCSQTLNHNVMYWYQQKSSQAPKLLFHYYDKDFNNEADTPDNFQSRRPNTSFCFLDIRSPGLGDTAMYLCATSGSPSGSTDTQYFGPGTRLTVL.

This chain uses TRBV5-1 with TRBJ2-7; no firm D call. Germline V gene lookup returns CDR1 SGHRS and CDR2 YFSETQ. The CDR3 totals 16 residues. With 0 bases removed from V and 1 base from J, the gap between germline ends came to 14 bases. This CDR3 reads CASSLGDPSSSYEQYF. The CDR3 DNA is TGCGCCAGCAGCTTGGGTGACCCCTCAAGTTCCTACGAGCAGTACTTC.

This clonotype was seen once. V usage is TRBV27 and J usage is TRBJ2-7; D possibly corresponds to TRBD2 (5 bases). This CDR3 region has 14 residues. From germline, CDR1 is MNHEY and CDR2 SMNVEV (reference sequence). Trimming pared 2 bases from V and 2 bases from J, leaving 10 bases between. The CDR3 region is CASSLNGVAYEQYF. In nucleotides, the CDR3 is TGTGCCAGCAGTTTAAACGGGGTAGCCTACGAGCAGTACTTC.

The V gene is TRBV6-5, the J gene TRBJ2-5; maybe TRBD1 (6 bases). Germline CDR1 MNHEY, CDR2 SVGAGI. The CDR3 is 13 residues long. Between the trimmed V and J ends, which lost 11 bases and 1 base, there was a span of 14 bases. CDR3 in DNA: TGTGCCTGCATCGACAGGTTCCAAGAGACCCAGTACTTC. Protein: CACIDRFQETQYF.

The V gene is TRBV7-8, the J gene TRBJ2-7; TRBD1 or TRBD2 may be the D gene (5 bases each). The CDR3 is 13 amino acids. CDR1 is SGHVS and CDR2 is FQNEAQ in the germline V gene. The V gene lost 5 bases and the J gene lost 2 bases, with 10 bases spanning the gap. This chain's CDR3 is CASSRDRTYEQYF. The CDR3 DNA follows: TGTGCCAGCAGCCGGGACCGCACCTACGAGCAGTACTTC.

This chain uses TRBV7-2 with TRBJ1-1; TRBD1 might be the D (5 bases). CDR1 is SGHTA and CDR2 is FQGNSA in the germline V gene. CDR3 length equals 15 residues. Between the trimmed V and J ends, which lost 4 bases and 3 bases, there was a span of 15 bases. The CDR3 region has the DNA TGTGCCAGCAGCTCGTCAGGGATGGAGGACACTGAAGCTTTCTTT. Translating it yields CASSSSGMEDTEAFF.

This clonotype was seen a handful of times. The genes are TRBV7-7 and TRBJ2-3; D unclear. The V end was cut by 5 bases, the J end by 2 bases, with 11 bases between. Germline V gene data show CDR1 as SSHAT and CDR2 as FNYEAQ (reference sequence). CDR3 length equals 14 residues. The CDR3 DNA follows: TGTGCCAGCAGCCCGGTTGGGAACACAGATACGCAGTATTTT. Its translation: CASSPVGNTDTQYF.

V usage is TRBV20-1 and J usage is TRBJ1-5, with D perhaps TRBD1 (5 bases). The CDR3 sequence is 16 residues long. V gave up 0 bases and J gave up 1 base, with 13 bases separating them. Germline V gives CDR1 DFQATT, CDR2 SNEGSKA (reference sequence). In nucleotides, the CDR3 is TGCAGTGCTAGAGATCAAAGGACAACCAGCAATCAGCCCCAGCATTTT. Amino acids: CSARDQRTTSNQPQHF.

This chain uses TRBV27 with TRBJ2-7; TRBD1 aligns across 9 bases. The length of the CDR3 is 15 residues. The V and J ends lost 8 bases and 3 bases, in that order; junction bases with no gene match: 11. Germline loops: CDR1 MNHEY, CDR2 SMNVEV (reference sequence). CDR3 sequence reads: CASGAGTGPYYEQYF. The DNA for the CDR3 is TGTGCCAGCGGCGCCGGGACAGGGCCCTACTACGAGCAGTACTTC.

This clonotype was picked up a small number of times. The chain carries TRBV6-1 and TRBJ2-7, with TRBD2 matching over 8 bases. V gave up 6 bases and J gave up 3 bases; unmatched junction bases: 16. Germline CDR1 and CDR2: MNHNS and SASEGT. This CDR3 is 17 amino acids long. This CDR3 is CASRDPSGLAGLYEQYF. Here the CDR3 DNA reads TGTGCCAGCAGGGACCCAAGCGGGCTAGCGGGCCTCTACGAGCAGTACTTC.

This clonotype was observed a few times. V gene TRBV29-1 combines with J gene TRBJ2-7; 8 bases line up with TRBD2. Trimming took 1 base from V and 4 from J; bases not matched to a gene: 12. Germline lookup yields CDR1 SQVTM and CDR2 ANQGSEA. The CDR3 sequence is 16 residues long. CDR3 nucleotide sequence: TGCAGCGTTGAAGTTCCGGAAACCCGGGGGGGATACGAGCAGTACTTC. This codes for CSVEVPETRGGYEQYF.

In this sample, this clonotype turned up a few times. The CDR3 DNA reads as TGTGCCAGCAGTTACGGGACCGCGGGAGCCTATGGCTACACCTTC. This sequence encodes CASSYGTAGAYGYTF. The rearrangement joins TRBV6-2 or TRBV6-3 to TRBJ1-2, with TRBD1 as a possible D gene (5 bases). Germline V gene lookup returns CDR1 MNHEY and CDR2 SVGEGT. The V and J ends lost 2 bases and 4 bases respectively, with 14 bases between them. The CDR3 totals 15 residues.